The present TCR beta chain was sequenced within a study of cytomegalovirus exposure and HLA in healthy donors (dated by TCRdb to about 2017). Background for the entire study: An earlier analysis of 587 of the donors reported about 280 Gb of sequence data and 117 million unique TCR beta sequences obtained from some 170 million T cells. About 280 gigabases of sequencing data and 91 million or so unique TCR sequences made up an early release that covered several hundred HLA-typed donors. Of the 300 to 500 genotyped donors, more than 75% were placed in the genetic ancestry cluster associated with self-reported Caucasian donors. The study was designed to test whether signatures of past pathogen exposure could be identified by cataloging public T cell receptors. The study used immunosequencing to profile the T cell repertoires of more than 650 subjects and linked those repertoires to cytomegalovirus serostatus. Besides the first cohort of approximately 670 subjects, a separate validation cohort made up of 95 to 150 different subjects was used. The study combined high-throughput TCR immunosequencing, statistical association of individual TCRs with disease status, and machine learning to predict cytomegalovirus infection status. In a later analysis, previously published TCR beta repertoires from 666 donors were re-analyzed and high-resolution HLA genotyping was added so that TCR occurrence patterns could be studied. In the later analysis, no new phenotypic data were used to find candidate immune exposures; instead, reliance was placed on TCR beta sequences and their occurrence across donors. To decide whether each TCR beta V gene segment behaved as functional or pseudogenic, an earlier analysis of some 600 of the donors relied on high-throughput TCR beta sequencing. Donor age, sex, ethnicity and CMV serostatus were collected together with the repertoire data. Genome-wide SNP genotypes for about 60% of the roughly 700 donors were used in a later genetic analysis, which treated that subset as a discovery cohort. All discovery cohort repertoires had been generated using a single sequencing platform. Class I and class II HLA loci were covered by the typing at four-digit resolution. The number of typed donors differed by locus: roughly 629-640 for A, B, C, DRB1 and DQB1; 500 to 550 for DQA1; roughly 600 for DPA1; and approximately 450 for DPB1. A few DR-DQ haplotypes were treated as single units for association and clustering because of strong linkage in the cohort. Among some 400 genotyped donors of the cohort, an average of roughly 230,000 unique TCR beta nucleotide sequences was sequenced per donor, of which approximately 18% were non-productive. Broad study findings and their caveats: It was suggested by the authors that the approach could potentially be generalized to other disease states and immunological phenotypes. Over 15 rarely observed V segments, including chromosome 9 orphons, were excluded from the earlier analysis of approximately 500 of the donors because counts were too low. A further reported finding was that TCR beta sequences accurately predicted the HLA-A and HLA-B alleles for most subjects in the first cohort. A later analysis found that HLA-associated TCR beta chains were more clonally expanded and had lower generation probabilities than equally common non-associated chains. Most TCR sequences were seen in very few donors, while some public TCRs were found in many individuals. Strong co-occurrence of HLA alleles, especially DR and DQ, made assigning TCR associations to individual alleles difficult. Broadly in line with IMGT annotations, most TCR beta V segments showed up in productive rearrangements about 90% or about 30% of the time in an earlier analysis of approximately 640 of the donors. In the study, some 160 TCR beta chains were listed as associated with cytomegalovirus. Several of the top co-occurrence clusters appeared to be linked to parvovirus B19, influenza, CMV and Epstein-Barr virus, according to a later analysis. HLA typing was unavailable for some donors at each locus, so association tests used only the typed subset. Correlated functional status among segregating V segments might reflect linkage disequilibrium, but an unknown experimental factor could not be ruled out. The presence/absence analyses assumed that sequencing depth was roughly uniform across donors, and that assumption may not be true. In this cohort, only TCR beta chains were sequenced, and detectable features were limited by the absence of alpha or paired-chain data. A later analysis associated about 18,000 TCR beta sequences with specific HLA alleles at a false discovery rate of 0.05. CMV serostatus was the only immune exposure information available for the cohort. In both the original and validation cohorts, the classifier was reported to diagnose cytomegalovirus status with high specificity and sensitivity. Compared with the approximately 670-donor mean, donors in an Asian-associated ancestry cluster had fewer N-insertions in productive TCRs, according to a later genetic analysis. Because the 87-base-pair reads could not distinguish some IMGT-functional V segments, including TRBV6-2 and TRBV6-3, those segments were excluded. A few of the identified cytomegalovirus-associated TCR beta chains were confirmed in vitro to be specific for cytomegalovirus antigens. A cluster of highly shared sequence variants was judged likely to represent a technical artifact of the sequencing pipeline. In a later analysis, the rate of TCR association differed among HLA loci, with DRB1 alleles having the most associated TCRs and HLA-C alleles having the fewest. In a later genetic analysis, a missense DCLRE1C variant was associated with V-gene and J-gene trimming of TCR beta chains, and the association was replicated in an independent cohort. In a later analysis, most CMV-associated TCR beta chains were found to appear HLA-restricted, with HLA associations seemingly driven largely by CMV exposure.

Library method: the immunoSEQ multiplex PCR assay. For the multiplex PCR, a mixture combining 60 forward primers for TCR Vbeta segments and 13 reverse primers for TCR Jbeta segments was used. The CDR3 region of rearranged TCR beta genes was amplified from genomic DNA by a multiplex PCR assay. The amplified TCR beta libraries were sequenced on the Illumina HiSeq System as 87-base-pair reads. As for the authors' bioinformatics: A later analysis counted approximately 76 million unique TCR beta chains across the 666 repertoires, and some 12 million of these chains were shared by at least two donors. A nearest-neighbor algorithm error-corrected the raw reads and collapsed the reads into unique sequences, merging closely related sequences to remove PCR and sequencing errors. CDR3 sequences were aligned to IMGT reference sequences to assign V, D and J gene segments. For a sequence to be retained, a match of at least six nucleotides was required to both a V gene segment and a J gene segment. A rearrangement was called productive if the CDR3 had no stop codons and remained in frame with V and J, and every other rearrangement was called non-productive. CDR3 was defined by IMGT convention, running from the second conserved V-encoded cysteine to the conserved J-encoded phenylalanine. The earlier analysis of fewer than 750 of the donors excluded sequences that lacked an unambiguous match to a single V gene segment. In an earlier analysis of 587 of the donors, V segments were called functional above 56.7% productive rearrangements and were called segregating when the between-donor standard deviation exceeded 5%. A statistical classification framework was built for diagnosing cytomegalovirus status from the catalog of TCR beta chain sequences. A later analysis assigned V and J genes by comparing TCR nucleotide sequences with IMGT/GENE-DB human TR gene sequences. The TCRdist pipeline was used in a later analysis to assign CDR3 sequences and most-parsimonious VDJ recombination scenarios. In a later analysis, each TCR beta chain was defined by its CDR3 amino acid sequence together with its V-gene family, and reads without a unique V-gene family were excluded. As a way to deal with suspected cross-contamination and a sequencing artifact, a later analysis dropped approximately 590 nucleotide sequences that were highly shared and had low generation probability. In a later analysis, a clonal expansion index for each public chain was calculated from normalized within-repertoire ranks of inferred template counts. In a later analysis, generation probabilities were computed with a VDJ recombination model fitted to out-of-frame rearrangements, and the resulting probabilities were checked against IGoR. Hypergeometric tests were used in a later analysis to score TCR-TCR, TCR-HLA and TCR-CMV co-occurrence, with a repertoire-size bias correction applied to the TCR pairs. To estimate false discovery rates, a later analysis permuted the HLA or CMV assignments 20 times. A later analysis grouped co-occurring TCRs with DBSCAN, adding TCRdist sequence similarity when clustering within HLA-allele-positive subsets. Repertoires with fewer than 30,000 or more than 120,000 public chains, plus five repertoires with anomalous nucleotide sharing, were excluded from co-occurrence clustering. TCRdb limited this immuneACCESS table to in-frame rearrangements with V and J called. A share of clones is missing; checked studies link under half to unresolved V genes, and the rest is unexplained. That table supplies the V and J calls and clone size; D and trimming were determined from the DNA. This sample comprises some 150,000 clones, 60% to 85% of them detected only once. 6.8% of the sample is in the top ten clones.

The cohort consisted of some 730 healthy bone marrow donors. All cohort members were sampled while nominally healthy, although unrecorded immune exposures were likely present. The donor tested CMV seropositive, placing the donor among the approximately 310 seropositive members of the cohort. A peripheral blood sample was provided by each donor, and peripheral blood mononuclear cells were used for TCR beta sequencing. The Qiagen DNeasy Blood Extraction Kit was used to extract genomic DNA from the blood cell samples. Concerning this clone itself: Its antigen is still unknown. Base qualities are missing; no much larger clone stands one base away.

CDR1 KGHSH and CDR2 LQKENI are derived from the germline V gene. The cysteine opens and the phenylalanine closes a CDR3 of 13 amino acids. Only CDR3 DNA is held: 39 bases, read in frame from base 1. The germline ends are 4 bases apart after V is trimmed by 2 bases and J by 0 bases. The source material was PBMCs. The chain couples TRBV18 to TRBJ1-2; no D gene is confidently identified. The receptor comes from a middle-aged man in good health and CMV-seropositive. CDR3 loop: CASSPSANYGYTF. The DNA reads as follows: TGTGCCAGCTCACCATCGGCTAACTATGGCTACACCTTC.